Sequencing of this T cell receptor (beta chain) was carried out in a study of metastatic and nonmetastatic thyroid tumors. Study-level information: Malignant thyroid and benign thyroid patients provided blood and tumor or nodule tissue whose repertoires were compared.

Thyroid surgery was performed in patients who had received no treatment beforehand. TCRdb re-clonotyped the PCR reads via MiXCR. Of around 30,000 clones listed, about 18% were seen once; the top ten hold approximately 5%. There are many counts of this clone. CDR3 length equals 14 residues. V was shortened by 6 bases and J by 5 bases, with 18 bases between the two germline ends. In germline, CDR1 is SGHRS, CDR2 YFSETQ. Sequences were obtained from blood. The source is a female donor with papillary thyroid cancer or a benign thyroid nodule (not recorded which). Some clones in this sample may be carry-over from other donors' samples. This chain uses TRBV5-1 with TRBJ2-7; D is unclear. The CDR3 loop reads CASTSIGIPNEQYF. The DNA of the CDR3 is TGCGCCAGCACCTCGATAGGGATACCAAACGAGCAGTACTTC.